This TCR beta chain was observed in a study of control samples from healthy donors and cancer patients. Produced via immunoSEQ multiplex PCR; TCRdb's table is partial and in-frame only. The sample carries 100,000 to 150,000 clones, approximately 92% recorded once. The CDR3 is 17 residues long. Germline CDR1 reads ENHRY; CDR2 reads SYGVKD. The J segment lost 4 bases and the V segment lost 2 bases, leaving 3 bases of the junction unmatched. This clonotype originated in a man in his forties in good health. Sequenced sample: blood. V is TRBV10-3 and J is TRBJ2-3, with 16 bases aligning to TRBD2. CDR3 sequence reads: CAISEPGTSGGADTQYF. As DNA, the CDR3 is TGTGCCATCAGTGAGCCGGGGACTAGCGGGGGGGCAGATACGCAGTATTTT.